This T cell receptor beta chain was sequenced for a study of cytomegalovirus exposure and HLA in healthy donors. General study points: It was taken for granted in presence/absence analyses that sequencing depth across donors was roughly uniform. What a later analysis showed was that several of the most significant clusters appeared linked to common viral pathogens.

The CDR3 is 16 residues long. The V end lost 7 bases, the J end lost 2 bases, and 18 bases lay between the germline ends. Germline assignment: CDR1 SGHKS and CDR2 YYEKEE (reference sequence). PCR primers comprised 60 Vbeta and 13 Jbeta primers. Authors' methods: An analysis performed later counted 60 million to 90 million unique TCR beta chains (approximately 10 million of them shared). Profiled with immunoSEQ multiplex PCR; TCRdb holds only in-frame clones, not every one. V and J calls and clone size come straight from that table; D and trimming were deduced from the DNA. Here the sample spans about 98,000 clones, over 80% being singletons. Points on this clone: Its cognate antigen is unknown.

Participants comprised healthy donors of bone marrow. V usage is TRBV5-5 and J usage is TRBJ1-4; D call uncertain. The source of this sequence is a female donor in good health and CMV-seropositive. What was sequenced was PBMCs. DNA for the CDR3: TGTGCCAGCCGCGCCCGGACCAGAGGGACTAATGAAAAACTGTTTTTT. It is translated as CASRARTRGTNEKLFF.